The rows below give T cell receptor beta chains drawn from one sample of a study of T cells in Graves' hyperthyroidism and ophthalmopathy. Each CDR3 protein is one row after TCRdb ran MiXCR on the multiplex PCR reads. The sample comprises 270,000 or so distinct CDR3 sequences, around 15% of which are singletons, and about 33% rests with the top ten. Sequencing was performed on blood. The receptors shown here come from a woman aged 45-60 years with Graves' hyperthyroidism that later progressed to Graves' ophthalmopathy. Both conserved end residues are part of each CDR3. Each record gives: V gene, J gene, CDR3 length, D gene, clone size, CDR3 DNA, CDR3 protein. D genes are given only for firm matches. Clone size, where shown, is once, few, many, or a class for clones that have expanded.

V gene: TRBV28; J gene: TRBJ2-7; CDR3 length: 17; D gene: TRBD2; clone size: many; CDR3 DNA: TGTGCCAGCAGTTTGGGAGCGGGAGGTGTGAACTCCTACGAGCAGTACTTC; CDR3 protein: CASSLGAGGVNSYEQYF
V gene: TRBV6-2/TRBV6-3; J gene: TRBJ2-1; CDR3 length: 12; D gene: TRBD2; clone size: many; CDR3 DNA: TGTGCCAGTTCGCGGGAGAGGATTGAGCAGTTCTTC; CDR3 protein: CASSRERIEQFF
V gene: TRBV25-1; J gene: TRBJ2-5; CDR3 length: 18; D gene: -; clone size: few; CDR3 DNA: TGTGCCAGCAGTGAATCTCATGGACCCCTAGGGCGTCAAGAGACCCAGTACTTC; CDR3 protein: CASSESHGPLGRQETQYF
V gene: TRBV28; J gene: TRBJ2-7; CDR3 length: 15; D gene: TRBD2; clone size: many; CDR3 DNA: TGTGCCAGCACCCACGAGGGAGCGGGAGATCCTGAGCAGTACTTC; CDR3 protein: CASTHEGAGDPEQYF
V gene: TRBV6-1; J gene: TRBJ1-2; CDR3 length: 16; D gene: -; clone size: many; CDR3 DNA: -; CDR3 protein: CASSSGQGIIIYGYTF
V gene: TRBV18; J gene: TRBJ1-4; CDR3 length: 14; D gene: -; clone size: many; CDR3 DNA: TGTGCCAGCCGCCCGGGACGCGCAAATGAAAAACTGTTTTTT; CDR3 protein: CASRPGRANEKLFF
V gene: TRBV29-1; J gene: TRBJ2-7; CDR3 length: 13; D gene: -; clone size: few; CDR3 DNA: TGCAGCGTTAGGTGGGCCTCTACCTACGAGCAGTACTTC; CDR3 protein: CSVRWASTYEQYF
V gene: TRBV24-1; J gene: TRBJ2-5; CDR3 length: 17; D gene: TRBD1; clone size: many; CDR3 DNA: TGTGCCACCAGTGATCGCGCGGAACAGGGGCCCCAAGAGACCCAGTACTTC; CDR3 protein: CATSDRAEQGPQETQYF
V gene: TRBV11-3; J gene: TRBJ2-1; CDR3 length: 14; D gene: -; clone size: many; CDR3 DNA: TGTGCCAGCAACGGGCAGGGTGGGCAGGGTGAGCAGTTCTTC; CDR3 protein: CASNGQGGQGEQFF
V gene: TRBV18; J gene: TRBJ1-5; CDR3 length: 14; D gene: TRBD1; clone size: many; CDR3 DNA: TGTGCCAGCTCTGGGACAGCTTCCAATCAGCCCCAGCATTTT; CDR3 protein: CASSGTASNQPQHF
V gene: TRBV28; J gene: TRBJ1-1; CDR3 length: 14; D gene: -; clone size: many; CDR3 DNA: TGTGCCAGCAGTCTTTATGCGGGGGCGATTGAAGCTTTCTTT; CDR3 protein: CASSLYAGAIEAFF
V gene: TRBV20-1; J gene: TRBJ2-5; CDR3 length: 13; D gene: -; clone size: many; CDR3 DNA: TGCAGTCAACGAGGACAGTATTTAGAGACCCAGTACTTC; CDR3 protein: CSQRGQYLETQYF
V gene: TRBV6-1; J gene: TRBJ2-7; CDR3 length: 12; D gene: -; clone size: few; CDR3 DNA: TGTGCCAGCACCGTGCAGGGCTACGAGCAGTACTTC; CDR3 protein: CASTVQGYEQYF
V gene: TRBV30; J gene: TRBJ2-1; CDR3 length: 14; D gene: -; clone size: -; CDR3 DNA: TGTGCCTGGAGTGAGTGGCAGGGTATACATGAGCAGTTCTTC; CDR3 protein: CAWSEWQGIHEQFF
V gene: TRBV28; J gene: TRBJ1-3; CDR3 length: 15; D gene: TRBD1; clone size: -; CDR3 DNA: TGTGCCAGCACCTTGACAGGGTTGGGTGGAAACACCATATATTTT; CDR3 protein: CASTLTGLGGNTIYF
V gene: TRBV20-1; J gene: TRBJ1-1; CDR3 length: 14; D gene: TRBD1; clone size: many; CDR3 DNA: TGCAGTGCTAGAGATGCAGGGGGGAGCACTGAAGCTTTCTTT; CDR3 protein: CSARDAGGSTEAFF
V gene: TRBV28; J gene: TRBJ1-2; CDR3 length: 13; D gene: TRBD1; clone size: many; CDR3 DNA: TGTGCCAGCCGATTGACAGGGGATGATGGCTACACCTTC; CDR3 protein: CASRLTGDDGYTF
V gene: TRBV20-1; J gene: TRBJ2-7; CDR3 length: 11; D gene: -; clone size: many; CDR3 DNA: TGCAGTGCTGCAAGGGGTTACGAGCAGTACTTC; CDR3 protein: CSAARGYEQYF
V gene: TRBV18; J gene: TRBJ1-1; CDR3 length: 16; D gene: -; clone size: many; CDR3 DNA: TGTGCCAGCTCATCAGGCCCTATTGGGAAGGACACTGAAGCTTTCTTT; CDR3 protein: CASSSGPIGKDTEAFF
V gene: TRBV19; J gene: TRBJ1-5; CDR3 length: 15; D gene: -; clone size: -; CDR3 DNA: TGTGCCAGTAGTTTGGTTCTAGGGAGCAATCAGCCCCAGCATTTT; CDR3 protein: CASSLVLGSNQPQHF
V gene: TRBV10-3; J gene: TRBJ1-2; CDR3 length: 15; D gene: -; clone size: -; CDR3 DNA: TGTGCCACCAGTGACGCAGCCCTTACTAACTATGGCTACACCTTC; CDR3 protein: CATSDAALTNYGYTF
V gene: TRBV18; J gene: TRBJ1-2; CDR3 length: 13; D gene: TRBD1; clone size: many; CDR3 DNA: TGTGCCAGCTCACGTTCGACAGGGGAGGGCTACACCTTC; CDR3 protein: CASSRSTGEGYTF